This T cell receptor (beta chain) was recorded in a study of T cells in Graves' hyperthyroidism and ophthalmopathy. Regarding the study as a whole: Clonotypes that were expanded in thyroid above 0.001 mostly appeared in blood too. The model predicted ophthalmopathy a median about 6.6 months before onset.

Each diagnosis drew on symptoms, thyroxine, TRAb, thyroid ultrasound and orbital computed tomography findings. This clonotype was observed a few times. Its cognate antigen is unknown. Template material for amplifying TCR beta CDR3 regions consisted of RNA transcripts. Researchers ran a first-round RT-PCR on the TCR CDR3 using the HTBI primer set. TCRdb re-derived calls from the multiplex PCR reads in MiXCR, one entry per CDR3 protein. The sample consists of roughly 180,000 distinct CDR3 sequences, about 9.4% of them appearing once. The CDR3 runs to 13 residues. CDR1 is SQVTM, CDR2 ANQGSEA, per germline. After removal of 6 bases from V and 0 bases from J, the junction contained 5 bases not matched to a gene.

This receptor was identified in a woman aged 18-29 years with Graves' hyperthyroidism that later progressed to Graves' ophthalmopathy. V is TRBV29-1 and J is TRBJ2-7, with 7 bases identical to TRBD2. Material: blood. CDR3 residues: CSVDGTTSYEQYF. In DNA, the CDR3 is TGCAGCGTGGATGGGACTACCTCCTACGAGCAGTACTTC.